This passage covers 5 T cell receptor beta chains from one sample sequenced in a study of T-cell memory formation after mild COVID-19. TCRdb re-analysed the 5' RACE reads in MiXCR, keeping a single row per CDR3 protein. This table holds 210,000 or so distinct CDR3 sequences, roughly 18% found once. Sequencing used PBMCs or a T cell subset sorted from them (not recorded which). The origin of the receptors is an adult woman who had mild COVID-19 (a few samples of this study predate the infection). Cell type and time point are not known.

The chain carries TRBV7-8 and TRBJ1-2; possibly TRBD1 for D (6 bases). Trimming took off 4 bases at V and 2 bases at J, with 14 bases between the two ends. The CDR3 spans 15 residues. The germline V gene has CDR1 SGHVS and CDR2 FQNEAQ. The CDR3 sequence is CASSSRGQGNYGYTF. DNA for the CDR3: TGTGCCAGCAGCTCCAGGGGTCAGGGAAACTATGGCTACACCTTC.

V is TRBV5-1 and J is TRBJ2-4, with D possibly matching TRBD1 (5 bases). V lost 0 bases, J lost 3 bases, and 7 bases lay in between. The CDR3 runs 14 residues. CDR1 is SGHRS, CDR2 YFSETQ, per germline. The CDR3 DNA follows: TGCGCCAGCAGCTTGGAGGGGTACAAAAACATTCAGTACTTC. Translating gives CASSLEGYKNIQYF.

This clonotype was observed a handful of times. The rearrangement joins TRBV9 to TRBJ1-5, with TRBD1 matching 9 bases. This CDR3 has 16 amino acids. CDR1 and CDR2 from the germline V gene are SGDLS and YYNGEE. V dropped 4 bases and J dropped 1; count of bases not matched to a gene: 6. The CDR3 coding sequence is TGTGCCAGCAGCCCCGGGACAGGGAGGAGCAATCAGCCCCAGCATTTT. As protein: CASSPGTGRSNQPQHF. The full variable domain, its missing parts supplied by reference TRBV9 and TRBJ1-5, is DSGVTQTPKHLITATGQRVTLRCSPRSGDLSVYWYQQSLDQGLQFLIQYYNGEERAKGNILERFSAQQFPDLHSELNLSSLELGDSALYFCASSPGTGRSNQPQHFGDGTRLSIL.

This clonotype has just a few counts. The CDR3 sequence: CASSRDRVGEQFF. The CDR3 DNA sequence: TGTGCCAGCAGCCGCGACAGGGTGGGTGAGCAGTTCTTC. The chain joins TRBV7-2 to TRBJ2-1; 7 bases align to TRBD1. The CDR3 is 13 residues long. In germline, CDR1 is SGHTA, CDR2 FQGNSA. J lost 9 bases, V lost 5 bases, and 7 bases had no gene match.

Only a few counts were recorded for this clonotype. V usage is TRBV20-1 and J usage is TRBJ2-3; D gene unclear. Germline V gene lookup returns CDR1 DFQATT and CDR2 SNEGSKA (reference sequence). The V end lost 6 bases, the J end lost 2 bases, and 18 bases lay between the germline ends. The CDR3 has 15 amino acids. CDR3 DNA: TGCAGTGCCGTGAACTTTGTGATATCCACAGATACGCAGTATTTT. This translates into CSAVNFVISTDTQYF.